This passage covers 19 T cell receptor beta chains from one sample sequenced in a study of blood T cells in healthy people across ages (dated by TCRdb to the mid-2010s). Library preparation was by 5' RACE. A second PCR of roughly 7 to 11 cycles was performed with a sample-barcoded 5' primer and a J-beta primer mix. The raw public reads went through TCRdb reprocessing: fastp at Q25, MiXCR clone calling, in-frame beta chains kept. Each CDR3 protein gets just one entry, which takes the most common genes and DNA from the rows behind it. The sample yields some 1.8 million distinct CDR3 sequences; 39% were counted once. The ten largest make up more than 20% of the sample. Material for sequencing was blood. All receptors come from a human donor in good health.

This chain connects TRBV7-2 to TRBJ2-1; D unresolved. Germline values: CDR1 SGHTA, CDR2 FQGNSA. V was pared by 4 bases and J by 4 bases, with 14 bases between. There are 15 residues in the CDR3. In DNA form, the CDR3 reads TGTGCCAGCAGCTCTCATTCTAGGGTTTACAATGAGCAGTTCTTC. Its translation: CASSSHSRVYNEQFF.

Points on this clonotype: With a much larger clone just one base away, this may be a read error. The chain couples TRBV29-1 to TRBJ1-1, with a possible D match to TRBD1 (6 bases). Germline CDR1 SQVTM, CDR2 ANQGSEA. Deletions cut 6 bases from V and 11 bases from J, with 19 bases between. This CDR3 region has 12 residues. CDR3 sequence: CSVWGWRQVAFF. The CDR3 coding sequence is TGCAGCGTCTGGGGCTGGAGACAGGTCGCTTTCTTT.

This chain links TRBV4-2 with TRBJ2-7, with D uncertain. Germline lookup yields CDR1 LGHNA and CDR2 YNFKEQ. The CDR3 spans 16 residues. V shed 6 bases and J shed 2 bases, with 20 bases lying between them. DNA for the CDR3: TGTGCCAGCAGACAAATCCTGGGTCCTCGTCCCTACGAGCAGTACTTC. Translating it yields CASRQILGPRPYEQYF.

The chain links TRBV4-1 to TRBJ1-5, with D uncertain. The V gene's germline CDR1 is MGHRA and CDR2 YSYEKL. This CDR3 comprises 14 residues. The V and J ends lost 2 bases and 6 bases respectively, with 11 bases between them. This CDR3 reads CASSQLAAGQPQHF. The CDR3 DNA sequence: TGCGCCAGCAGCCAACTTGCAGCGGGTCAGCCCCAGCATTTT.

The chain couples TRBV4-3 to TRBJ1-4; 7 nucleotides match TRBD1. Germline-derived CDR1 and CDR2 are LGHNA and YSLEER. The V and J ends lost 5 bases and 1 base, in that order; junction bases with no gene match: 13. This CDR3 is built from 18 residues. This CDR3 is CASSVMTGLEETNEKLFF. The CDR3 coding sequence is TGCGCCAGCAGCGTCATGACAGGGCTTGAGGAAACTAATGAAAAACTGTTTTTT.

The sample holds a few counts of this clonotype. The CDR3 DNA sequence: TGTGCCAGCATCGGGGATAGCGGGGCCTCCTACAATGAGCAGTTCTTC. Translating gives CASIGDSGASYNEQFF. This chain links TRBV6-2 or TRBV6-3 with TRBJ2-1; 8 nucleotides align to TRBD2. V lost 7 bases to trimming and J lost 0 bases; unmatched junction nucleotides: 8. CDR1 and CDR2 (germline): MNHEY, SVGEGT. The CDR3 sequence is 16 residues long.

This clonotype turned up a few times. This chain links TRBV12-3 or TRBV12-4 with TRBJ1-2; the D is unclear. The V and J ends lost 2 bases and 11 bases respectively, with 12 bases between them. This CDR3 comprises 12 residues. The CDR3 DNA sequence: TGTGCCAGCAGTTTATGGACGGCGGTATACACCTTC. It codes for CASSLWTAVYTF.

The table lists this clonotype with many counts. The V call is TRBV29-1, the J call TRBJ2-6; 7 nucleotides match TRBD1. Germline values: CDR1 SQVTM, CDR2 ANQGSEA. With 6 bases clipped from V and 4 bases from J, the junction kept 6 bases outside the gene matches. The CDR3 spans 14 residues. The CDR3 DNA sequence: TGCAGCGTGCAAACAGGGGCCGGGGCCAACGTCCTGACTTTC. Protein sequence: CSVQTGAGANVLTF.

The DNA for the CDR3 is TGTGCCATCAGTGAGAAGGGAGGAGACACTGAAGCTTTCTTT. Translation: CAISEKGGDTEAFF. This chain links TRBV10-3 with TRBJ1-1; D is undetermined. This CDR3 is 14 amino acids long. The V gene lost 2 bases and the J gene lost 3 bases, with 10 bases spanning the gap. Germline V gives CDR1 ENHRY, CDR2 SYGVKD.

This rearrangement joins TRBV20-1 to TRBJ1-2; no clear D. Germline CDR1 is DFQATT and CDR2 is SNEGSKA (reference sequence). V gave up 0 bases and J gave up 7 bases, with 9 bases separating them. There are 12 residues in the CDR3. The CDR3 here is CSARDKGFGYTF. CDR3 sequence (DNA): TGCAGTGCTAGAGATAAAGGGTTTGGCTACACCTTC.

This clonotype was observed a single time. CDR3 region: CASNFLGAFDNSPLHF. The CDR3 coding sequence is TGTGCCAGCAACTTCCTGGGCGCATTCGATAATTCACCCCTCCACTTT. V usage is TRBV7-2 and J usage is TRBJ1-6, with D hard to call. Trimming stripped 7 bases from V and 5 bases from J, with 18 bases between. There are 16 residues in the CDR3. Germline V CDR1 and CDR2: SGHTA, FQGNSA.

This chain's CDR3 is CSARDLSGGPYEQYF. In DNA, the CDR3 is TGCAGTGCTAGAGATCTCAGCGGGGGGCCCTACGAGCAGTACTTC. V usage is TRBV20-1 and J usage is TRBJ2-7, with 9 bases identical to TRBD2. This CDR3 has 15 amino acids. J gave up 2 bases and V 0 bases, and 5 bases lay outside the gene matches. CDR1 is DFQATT and CDR2 is SNEGSKA in the germline V gene (reference sequence).

As regards this clonotype: Mismatch with germline at one junction end may stem from a read error. The J gene is TRBJ2-5, the V gene TRBV6-5; D might be TRBD1 (6 bases). The DNA end lines up better with TRBJ2-7; the J call may be wrong. The CDR3 contains 17 residues. Per the germline V gene, CDR1 is MNHEY and CDR2 is SVGAGI. The CDR3 here is CACSYSSRTTGWYEQYF. The CDR3 bases are TGTGCCTGCAGTTACTCGTCCCGAACAACAGGGTGGTACGAGCAGTACTTC.

This clonotype showed up just a few times. This sequence joins TRBV7-9 and TRBJ1-5, with D unresolved. This CDR3 comprises 14 residues. Germline CDR1 reads SEHNR; CDR2 reads FQNEAQ (reference sequence). The V end was cut by 5 bases, the J end by 5 bases, with 13 bases between. The CDR3 DNA sequence: TGTGCCAGCAGCACCCCGGACGGGGATCAGCCCCAGCATTTT. It specifies CASSTPDGDQPQHF.

The V gene is TRBV7-9, the J gene TRBJ1-4; D might be TRBD1 (5 bases). The length of the CDR3 is 13 residues. Germline V gene lookup returns CDR1 SEHNR and CDR2 FQNEAQ (reference sequence). V was pared by 3 bases and J by 10 bases, with 12 bases between. As DNA, the CDR3 is TGTGCCAGCAGCTTGGGGGGGGACGGAAAACTGTTTTTT. Translating it yields CASSLGGDGKLFF. The full variable domain, with the rest looked up from reference TRBV7-9 and TRBJ1-4, is DTGVSQNPRHKITKRGQNVTFRCDPISEHNRLYWYRQTLGQGPEFLTYFQNEAQLEKSRLLSDRFSAERPKGSFSTLEIQRTEQGDSAMYLCASSLGGDGKLFFGSGTQLSVL.

J is TRBJ1-5 and V is TRBV18, with D possibly matching TRBD1 (5 bases). Germline loops: CDR1 KGHSH, CDR2 LQKENI. This CDR3 has 16 amino acids. Trimming removed 2 bases at V and 1 base at J, with 12 bases between. The CDR3 DNA reads as TGTGCCAGCTCACCAACGGGGGAGAGGAGCAATCAGCCCCAGCATTTT. Translated, it gives CASSPTGERSNQPQHF. Full variable domain (missing parts from reference TRBV18 and TRBJ1-5): NAGVMQNPRHLVRRRGQEARLRCSPMKGHSHVYWYRQLPEEGLKFMVYLQKENIIDESGMPKERFSAEFPKEGPSILRIQQVVRGDSAAYFCASSPTGERSNQPQHFGDGTRLSIL.

As regards this clonotype: One end of the junction fails to match germline, which may point to a read error. The chain employs TRBV27 and TRBJ1-1; weak D call: TRBD1 (6 bases). Germline V lookup: CDR1 MNHEY, CDR2 SMNVEV (reference sequence). The CDR3 sequence is 14 residues long. The CDR3 nucleotides are TGTGCCAGCAGTCTATCGGGACACACCACTGAAGCTTTCTTT. This encodes CASSLSGHTTEAFF.

This clonotype turned up a few times. CDR3 in amino acids: CASSLTFNQGGGYGYTF. In DNA, the CDR3 is TGTGCCAGCAGCTTAACCTTTAACCAGGGGGGCGGATATGGCTACACCTTC. The chain recombines TRBV7-2 with TRBJ1-2, with TRBD1 identical over 7 bases. This CDR3 spans 17 amino acids. V was clipped by 2 bases and J by 5 bases; unmatched bases: 14. Germline CDR1 SGHTA, CDR2 FQGNSA.

This clonotype turned up a few times. The chain couples TRBV29-1 to TRBJ1-2; 8 nucleotides match TRBD1. CDR3 size: 12 residues. Per the germline V gene, CDR1 is SQVTM and CDR2 is ANQGSEA. V trimming: 8 bases; J trimming: 8 bases; junction bases outside the gene matches: 10. The CDR3 DNA is TGCAGCATGCTCATGACAGGGGAAGGCTACACCTTC. This gives the protein CSMLMTGEGYTF.